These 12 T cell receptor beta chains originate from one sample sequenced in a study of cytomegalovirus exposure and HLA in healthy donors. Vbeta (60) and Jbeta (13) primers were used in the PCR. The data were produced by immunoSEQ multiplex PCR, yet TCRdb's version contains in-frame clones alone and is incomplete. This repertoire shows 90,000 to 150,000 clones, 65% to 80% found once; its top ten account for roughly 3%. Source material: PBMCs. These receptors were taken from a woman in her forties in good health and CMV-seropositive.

The CDR3 reads CASSPPYEQFF. Here the CDR3 DNA reads TGTGCCAGCAGCCCCCCGTATGAGCAGTTCTTC. The chain couples TRBV7-9 to TRBJ2-1; D not certain. From germline, CDR1 is SEHNR and CDR2 FQNEAQ (reference sequence). Trimming pared 5 bases from V and 8 bases from J, leaving 7 bases between. This CDR3 is 11 amino acids long.

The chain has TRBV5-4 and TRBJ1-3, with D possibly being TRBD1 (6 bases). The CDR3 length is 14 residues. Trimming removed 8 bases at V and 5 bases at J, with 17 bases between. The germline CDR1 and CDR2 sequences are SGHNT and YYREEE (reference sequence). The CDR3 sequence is CASGEAGERNTIYF. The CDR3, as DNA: TGTGCCAGTGGCGAGGCAGGGGAAAGAAACACCATATATTTT.

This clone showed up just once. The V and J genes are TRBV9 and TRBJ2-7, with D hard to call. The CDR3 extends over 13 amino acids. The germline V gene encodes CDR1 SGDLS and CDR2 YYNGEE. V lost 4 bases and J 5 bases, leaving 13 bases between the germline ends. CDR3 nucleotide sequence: TGTGCCAGCAGCCCTCGGGTTCGTGACGAGCAGTACTTC. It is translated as CASSPRVRDEQYF.

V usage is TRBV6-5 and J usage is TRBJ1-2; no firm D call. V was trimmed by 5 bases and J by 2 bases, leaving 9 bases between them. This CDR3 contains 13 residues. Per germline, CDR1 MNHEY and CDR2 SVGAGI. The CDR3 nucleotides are TGTGCCAGCAGTCGATACAGAAACTATGGCTACACCTTC. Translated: CASSRYRNYGYTF.

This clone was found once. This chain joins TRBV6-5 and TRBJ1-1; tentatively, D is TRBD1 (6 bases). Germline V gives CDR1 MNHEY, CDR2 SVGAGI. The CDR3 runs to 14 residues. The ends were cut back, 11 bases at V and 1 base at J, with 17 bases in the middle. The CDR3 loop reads CAVITGLSNTEAFF. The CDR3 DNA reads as TGTGCCGTCATAACAGGGCTCTCGAACACTGAAGCTTTCTTT.

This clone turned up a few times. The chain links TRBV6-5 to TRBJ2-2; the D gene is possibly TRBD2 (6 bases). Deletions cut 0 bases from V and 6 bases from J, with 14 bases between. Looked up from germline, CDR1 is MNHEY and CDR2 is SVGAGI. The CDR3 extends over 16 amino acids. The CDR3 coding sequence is TGTGCCAGCAGTTACTCGCAACAACGGGGGTCCGGGGAGCTGTTTTTT. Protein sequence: CASSYSQQRGSGELFF.

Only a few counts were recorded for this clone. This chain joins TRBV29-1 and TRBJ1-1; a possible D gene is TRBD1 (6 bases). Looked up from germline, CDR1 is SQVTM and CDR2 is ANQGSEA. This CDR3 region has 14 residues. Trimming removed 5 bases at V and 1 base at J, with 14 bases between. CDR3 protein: CSVFPQGKNTEAFF. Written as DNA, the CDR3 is TGCAGCGTTTTCCCACAGGGTAAGAACACTGAAGCTTTCTTT.

The CDR3 loop is CASRGVGEQYF. DNA of the CDR3: TGTGCCAGCAGAGGGGTCGGGGAGCAGTACTTC. This sequence joins TRBV6-5 and TRBJ2-7, with D perhaps TRBD1 (5 bases). Trimming pared 6 bases from V and 7 bases from J, leaving 10 bases between. The germline V gene encodes CDR1 MNHEY and CDR2 SVGAGI. The CDR3 consists of 11 residues.

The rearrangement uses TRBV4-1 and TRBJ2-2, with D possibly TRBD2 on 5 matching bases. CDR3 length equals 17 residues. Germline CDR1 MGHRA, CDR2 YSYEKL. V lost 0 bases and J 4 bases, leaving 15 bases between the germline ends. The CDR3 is CASSQDLGSTGTGELFF. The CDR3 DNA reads TGCGCCAGCAGCCAAGATCTGGGGAGTACGGGCACCGGGGAGCTGTTTTTT.

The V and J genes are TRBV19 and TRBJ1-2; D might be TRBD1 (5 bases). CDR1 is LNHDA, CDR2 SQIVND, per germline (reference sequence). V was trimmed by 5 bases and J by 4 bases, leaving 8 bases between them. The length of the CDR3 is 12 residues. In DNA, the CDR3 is TGTGCCAGTAGTGAAGGGGTCTATGGCTACACCTTC. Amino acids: CASSEGVYGYTF.

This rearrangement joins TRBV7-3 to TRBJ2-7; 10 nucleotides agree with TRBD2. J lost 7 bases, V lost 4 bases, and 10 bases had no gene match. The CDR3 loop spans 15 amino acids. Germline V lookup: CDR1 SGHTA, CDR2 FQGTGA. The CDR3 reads CASSSGLAGVEEQYF. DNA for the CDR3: TGTGCCAGCAGCTCCGGGCTAGCGGGAGTTGAAGAGCAGTACTTC.

The CDR3 region has the DNA TGTGCCAGCAGCGGTCTCGGGACAGGGGCGGAGACCCAGTACTTC. Translated, it gives CASSGLGTGAETQYF. The chain uses TRBV9 and TRBJ2-5, with 10 bases matching TRBD1. With V trimmed by 3 bases and J by 5 bases, 7 bases remained unmatched. The germline V gene has CDR1 SGDLS and CDR2 YYNGEE. The CDR3 contains 15 residues.